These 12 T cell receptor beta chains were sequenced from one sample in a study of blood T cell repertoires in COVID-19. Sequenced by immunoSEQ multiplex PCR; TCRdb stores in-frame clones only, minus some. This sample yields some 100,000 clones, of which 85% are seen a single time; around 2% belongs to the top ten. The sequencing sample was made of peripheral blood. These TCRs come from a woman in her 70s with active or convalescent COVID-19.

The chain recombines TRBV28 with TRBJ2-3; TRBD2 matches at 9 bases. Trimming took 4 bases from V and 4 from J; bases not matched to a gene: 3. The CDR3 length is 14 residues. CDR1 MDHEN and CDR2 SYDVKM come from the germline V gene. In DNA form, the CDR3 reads TGTGCCAGCAGTTATGCGGGAGGGCCAGATACGCAGTATTTT. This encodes CASSYAGGPDTQYF.

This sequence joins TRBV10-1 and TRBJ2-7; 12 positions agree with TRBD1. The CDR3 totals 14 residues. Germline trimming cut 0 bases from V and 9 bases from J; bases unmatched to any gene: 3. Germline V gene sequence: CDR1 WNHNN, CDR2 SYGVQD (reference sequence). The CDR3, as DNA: TGCGCCAGCAGTGAGTCCGGGACAGGGGGCGGGCAGTACTTC. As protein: CASSESGTGGGQYF.

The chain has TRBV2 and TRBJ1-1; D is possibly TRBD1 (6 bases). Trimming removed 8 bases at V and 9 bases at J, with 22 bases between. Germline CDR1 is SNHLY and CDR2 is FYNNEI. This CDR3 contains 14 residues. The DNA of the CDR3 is TGTGCCAGCTTACGAGGGGGTGGCAGTGAAAAAGCTTTCTTT. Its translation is CASLRGGGSEKAFF.

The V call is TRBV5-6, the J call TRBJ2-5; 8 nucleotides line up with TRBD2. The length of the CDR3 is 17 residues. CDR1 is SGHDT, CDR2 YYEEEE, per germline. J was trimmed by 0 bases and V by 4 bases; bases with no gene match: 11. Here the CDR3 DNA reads TGTGCCAGCAGCCCTCGTCGTAGCGGGACGTACCAAGAGACCCAGTACTTC. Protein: CASSPRRSGTYQETQYF. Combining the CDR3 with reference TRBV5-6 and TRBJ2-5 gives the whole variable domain DAGVTQSPTHLIKTRGQQVTLRCSPKSGHDTVSWYQQALGQGPQFIFQYYEEEERQRGNFPDRFSGHQFPNYSSELNVNALLLGDSALYLCASSPRRSGTYQETQYFGPGTRLLVL.

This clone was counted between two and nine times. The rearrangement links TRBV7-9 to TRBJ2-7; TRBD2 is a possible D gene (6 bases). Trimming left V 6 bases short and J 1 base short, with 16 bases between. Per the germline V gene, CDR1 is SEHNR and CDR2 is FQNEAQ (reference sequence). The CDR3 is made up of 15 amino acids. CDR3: CASRKGTSPSYEQYF. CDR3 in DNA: TGTGCCAGCAGGAAAGGGACTTCCCCGTCCTACGAGCAGTACTTC.

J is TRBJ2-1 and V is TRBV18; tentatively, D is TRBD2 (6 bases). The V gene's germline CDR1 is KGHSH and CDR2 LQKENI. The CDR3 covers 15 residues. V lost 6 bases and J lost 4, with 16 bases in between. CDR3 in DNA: TGTGCCAGCTCGTCGGGTAGCGGAATTTACAATGAGCAGTTCTTC. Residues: CASSSGSGIYNEQFF.

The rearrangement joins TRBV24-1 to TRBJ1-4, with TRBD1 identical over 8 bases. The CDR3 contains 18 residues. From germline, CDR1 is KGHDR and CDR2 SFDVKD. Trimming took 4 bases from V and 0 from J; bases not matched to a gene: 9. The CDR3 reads CATSDGQGLEATNEKLFF. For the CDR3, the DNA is TGTGCCACCAGTGACGGACAGGGTTTGGAGGCAACTAATGAAAAACTGTTTTTT.

CDR3 region: CASSSGSLSYTF. The DNA for the CDR3 is TGTGCCAGTAGCTCAGGGTCCCTAAGCTACACCTTC. V and J are TRBV19 and TRBJ1-2; the D gene is possibly TRBD1 (5 bases). Trimming stripped 6 bases from V and 9 bases from J, with 14 bases between. The germline V gene has CDR1 LNHDA and CDR2 SQIVND (reference sequence). The CDR3 length is 12 residues.

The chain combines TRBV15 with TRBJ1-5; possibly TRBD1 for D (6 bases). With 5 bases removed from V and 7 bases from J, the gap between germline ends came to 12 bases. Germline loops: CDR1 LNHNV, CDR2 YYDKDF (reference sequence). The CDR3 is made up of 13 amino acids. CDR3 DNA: TGTGCCACCAGCCCGGGGGGCGGGCAGCCCCAGCATTTT. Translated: CATSPGGGQPQHF.

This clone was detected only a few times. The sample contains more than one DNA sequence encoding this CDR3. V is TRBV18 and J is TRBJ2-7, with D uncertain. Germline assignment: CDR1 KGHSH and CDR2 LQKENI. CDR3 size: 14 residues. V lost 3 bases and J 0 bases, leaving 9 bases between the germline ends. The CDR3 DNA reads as TGTGCCAGCTCACCCCCGACGGGCTCCTACGAGCAGTACTTC. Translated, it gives CASSPPTGSYEQYF.

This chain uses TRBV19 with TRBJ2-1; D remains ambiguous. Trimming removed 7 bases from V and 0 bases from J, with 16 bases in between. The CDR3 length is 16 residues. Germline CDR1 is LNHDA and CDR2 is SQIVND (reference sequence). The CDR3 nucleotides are TGTGCCAGTACCCTTGACCCGTACAGCTCCTACAATGAGCAGTTCTTC. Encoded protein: CASTLDPYSSYNEQFF.

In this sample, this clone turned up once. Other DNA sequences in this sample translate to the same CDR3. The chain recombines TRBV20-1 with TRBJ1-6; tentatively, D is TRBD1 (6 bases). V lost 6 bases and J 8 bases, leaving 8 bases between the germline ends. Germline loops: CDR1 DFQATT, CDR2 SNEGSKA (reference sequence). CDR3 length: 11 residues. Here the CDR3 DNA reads TGCAGTGCCGAGGGGGATTCACCCCTCCACTTT. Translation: CSAEGDSPLHF.